This passage covers 12 T cell receptor beta chains from one sample sequenced in a study of tissue T cells after allogeneic stem cell transplantation (dated by TCRdb to 2021 to 2024). The library was obtained by the immunoSEQ multiplex PCR assay. What TCRdb holds here is the immuneACCESS table cut down to in-frame rearrangements. Part of the clones is not present; checked against another copy, under half of the missing clones reflect an unresolved V gene, and the others are unexplained. Across this sample there are over 45,000 clones, with about three quarters seen only once. The ten largest make up approximately 0.5% of the sample. Sequencing was carried out using sorted cells pooled from one or two spleens. Receptors originate from a pool of C57BL/6 mice in good health.

The count of this clone is one. Mouse gene names apply. The CDR3 extends 1 residue past the end of the read, so its final part is completed from the germline J gene. V usage is TRBV1 and J usage is TRBJ2-7, with TRBD1 matching over 9 bases. This CDR3 region has 14 residues. CDR1 NSQYPW and CDR2 LRSPGD come from the germline V gene (reference sequence). J was trimmed by 3 bases and V by 3 bases; bases with no gene match: 3. CDR3 DNA (partial): TGCACCTGCAGTGCCGGGACAGGGCTCTATGAACAGTAC. This translates into CTCSAGTGLYEQY. The entire CDR3 protein reads CTCSAGTGLYEQYF. Full variable domain (rest looked up from reference TRBV1 and TRBJ2-7): VTLLEQNPRWRLVPRGQAVNLRCILKNSQYPWMSWYQQDLQKQLQWLFTLRSPGDKEVKSLPGADYLATRVTDTELRLQVANMSQGRTLYCTCSAGTGLYEQYFGPGTRLTVL.

To note about this clone: Gene names are the mouse ones. The read ends 1 residue before the CDR3 terminus; that terminus is restored from the germline J gene. J is TRBJ2-1 and V is TRBV5; D uncertain. The germline V gene encodes CDR1 LGHNA and CDR2 YNLKQL (reference sequence). The CDR3 extends over 14 amino acids. V shed 4 bases and J shed 1 base, with 8 bases lying between them. CDR3 DNA (partial): TGTGCCAGCAGCCCGACACGGAACTATGCTGAGCAGTTC. Translation gives CASSPTRNYAEQF. The full-length CDR3 reads as CASSPTRNYAEQFF.

About this clone itself: The listed genes are named as in mouse. The read ends 1 residue early relative to the CDR3; the germline J gene fills the gap. The chain joins TRBV15 to TRBJ2-3; TRBD1 might be the D (6 bases). The ends were cut back, 5 bases at V and 3 bases at J, with 15 bases in the middle. Looked up from germline, CDR1 is SGHND and CDR2 is FRSKSL. The CDR3 runs 15 residues. This CDR3 is CASSLDRRRAETLYF. The CDR3 DNA, read in part, is TGTGCCAGCAGTCTTGACAGGAGGAGGGCAGAAACGCTGTAT.

Comment on this clone: These gene names are mouse names. The read halts 1 residue ahead of the CDR3 end, with the missing end drawn from the germline J gene. V and J are TRBV29 and TRBJ2-1, with 10 bases fitting TRBD2. This CDR3 region has 14 residues. V lost 3 bases to trimming and J lost 4 bases; unmatched junction nucleotides: 0. CDR1 MSHET and CDR2 SYDVDS come from the germline V gene. CDR3 loop: CASSLDWGYAEQFF. The part of the CDR3 DNA that was read is TGTGCTAGCAGTTTGGACTGGGGGTATGCTGAGCAGTTC.

There are a few counts of this clone. Gene names are the mouse ones. Read coverage stops 1 residue before the CDR3 terminus; the germline J gene supplies the remainder. The rearrangement uses TRBV12-2 and TRBJ1-5; no definite D call. The CDR3 has 11 amino acids. Germline V gene sequence: CDR1 SGHLS, CDR2 HYDKME. V lost 0 bases and J lost 7, with 3 bases in between. Incomplete CDR3 DNA: TGTGCCAGCTCTCTCGAACAGGCTCCGCTT. It is translated as CASSLEQAPL. The CDR3 as a whole reads CASSLEQAPLF.

To note about this clone: Gene and germline names: mouse. The read gets to within 1 residue of the CDR3 end, and the germline J gene fills in the rest. The rearrangement links TRBV19 to TRBJ2-2; 10 bases agree with TRBD2. The CDR3 contains 16 residues. After removal of 1 base from V and 2 bases from J, the junction contained 2 bases not matched to a gene. Germline V gene lookup returns CDR1 FNHDT and CDR2 SITEND (reference sequence). Partial CDR3 DNA: TGTGCCAGCAGTATATTCTGGGGGGGCAACACCGGGCAGCTCTAC. This translates into CASSIFWGGNTGQLY. The CDR3 as a whole reads CASSIFWGGNTGQLYF.

This clone was detected once. Gene labels here are mouse ones. The DNA ends 1 residue before the CDR3 does, and the rest of the CDR3 is filled in from the germline J gene. The rearrangement uses TRBV13-3 and TRBJ2-1; TRBD1 matches at 7 bases. Germline CDR1 reads NNHDY; CDR2 reads SYVADS. V lost 5 bases to trimming and J lost 1 base; unmatched junction nucleotides: 6. This CDR3 comprises 15 residues. The CDR3 protein is CASRHLGQNYAEQFF. CDR3 bases read: TGTGCCAGCAGGCACCTGGGACAGAACTATGCTGAGCAGTTC.

Points on this clone: Mouse gene names apply. The sequenced CDR3 bases are TGTGCCTGGAGTCTGGGGTTCTATGAACAGTAC. This encodes CAWSLGFYEQY. The complete CDR3 protein is CAWSLGFYEQYF. The chain couples TRBV31 to TRBJ2-7; D is unclear. The read falls 1 residue short of the CDR3 end, and the missing part is taken from the germline J gene. The CDR3 consists of 12 residues. With 0 bases removed from V and 3 bases from J, the gap between germline ends came to 6 bases. Germline V CDR1 and CDR2: GKSSPN, SITVG.

In regard to this clone: Genes and germline are mouse. The read falls 1 residue short of the CDR3 end, and the missing part is taken from the germline J gene. The chain joins TRBV31 to TRBJ2-2, with TRBD1 matching 7 bases. With 3 bases clipped from V and 2 bases from J, the junction kept 3 bases outside the gene matches. From germline, CDR1 is GKSSPN and CDR2 SITVG. The CDR3 totals 14 residues. CDR3 DNA (partial): TGTGCCTGGAGCCAGACAGGGAACACCGGGCAGCTCTAC. Translated: CAWSQTGNTGQLY. The whole CDR3 sequence reads CAWSQTGNTGQLYF. The full variable domain, its missing parts supplied by reference TRBV31 and TRBJ2-2, is AQTIHQWPVAEIKAVGSPLSLGCTIKGKSSPNLYWYWQATGGTLQQLFYSITVGQVESVVQLNLSASRPKDDQFILSTEKLLLSHSGFYLCAWSQTGNTGQLYFGEGSKLTVL.

As regards this clone: The genes and germline here are from mouse. The read halts 1 residue ahead of the CDR3 end, with the missing end drawn from the germline J gene. J is TRBJ1-2 and V is TRBV13-1; the D gene is possibly TRBD1 (6 bases). Between the trimmed V and J ends, which lost 2 bases and 3 bases, there was a span of 8 bases. The CDR3 length is 13 residues. Germline V CDR1 and CDR2: NSHNY, SYGAGN. The CDR3 spells CASSEGGYSDYTF. The sequenced CDR3 bases are TGTGCCAGCAGTGAAGGGGGGTACTCCGACTACACC.

To note about this clone: Genes and germline come from the mouse. The read terminates 1 residue ahead of where the CDR3 ends, so the germline J gene completes it. The rearrangement joins TRBV3 to TRBJ2-5; D is undetermined. V was trimmed by 1 base and J by 3 bases, leaving 2 bases between them. The CDR3 is 12 residues long. Per the germline V gene, CDR1 is SNHLY and CDR2 is FYNGKV (reference sequence). The DNA read from the CDR3 is TGTGCCAGCAGCTTAGTACAAGACACCCAGTAC. The encoded protein is CASSLVQDTQY. The whole CDR3 protein reads CASSLVQDTQYF.

Details on this clone: All gene names here are mouse names. The read ends 1 residue shy of where the CDR3 ends; the end is completed using the germline J gene. The V and J genes are TRBV3 and TRBJ1-3; no definite D call. The CDR3 sequence is 15 residues long. CDR1 and CDR2 from the germline V gene are SNHLY and FYNGKV (reference sequence). Trimming took off 1 base at V and 0 bases at J, with 7 bases between the two ends. CDR3 in amino acids: CASSLGIYSGNTLYF. CDR3 DNA, as far as it was read: TGTGCCAGCAGCTTAGGCATATATTCTGGAAATACGCTCTAT.